This is a list of T cell receptor beta chains from one sample in a study of blood T cell repertoires in COVID-19. Clones were sequenced by immunoSEQ multiplex PCR, and TCRdb holds only the in-frame ones, with some missing. Among tens of thousands of clones listed, roughly 91% were seen once. Sequences were obtained from peripheral blood. These receptors originate from a woman between 50 and 59 years old in a cohort sampled during active COVID-19. Both conserved end residues are part of each CDR3. A D gene is named only where the DNA matches it firmly. A clone size is listed for some rows: how often the clone was seen (once, few, many), or a class if it is expanded.

CDR3 protein | CDR3 DNA | J gene | V gene | CDR3 length | D gene | clone size
CASSLVRVNTEAFF | TGTGCCAGCAGTTTAGTCAGGGTGAACACTGAAGCTTTCTTT | TRBJ1-1 | TRBV28 | 14 | . | once
CASSQTPGLAGSYEQYF | TGTGCCAGCAGCCAAACTCCGGGACTAGCGGGATCCTACGAGCAGTACTTC | TRBJ2-7 | TRBV3-1/TRBV3-2 | 17 | TRBD2 | .
CASSDYGVDNEQFF | TGTGCCAGCAGTGATTACGGTGTGGACAATGAGCAGTTCTTC | TRBJ2-1 | TRBV6-1 | 14 | . | few
CASSRVAYEQYF | TGTGCCAGCAGCAGGGTAGCCTACGAGCAGTACTTC | TRBJ2-7 | TRBV28 | 12 | . | .
CAISESRGTSGTEAFF | TGTGCCATCAGTGAGTCTAGGGGGACGAGTGGCACTGAAGCTTTCTTT | TRBJ1-1 | TRBV10-3 | 16 | . | .
CASRLAAYEQYF | TGTGCCAGCAGACTAGCGGCCTACGAGCAGTACTTC | TRBJ2-7 | TRBV28 | 12 | TRBD2 | .
CASSGQGTNEKLFF | TGTGCCAGCTCGGGACAGGGGACGAATGAAAAACTGTTTTTT | TRBJ1-4 | TRBV18 | 14 | TRBD1 | .
CASSLGTANYGYTF | TGTGCCAGCAGCTTAGGGACAGCAAACTATGGCTACACCTTC | TRBJ1-2 | TRBV5-5 | 14 | TRBD1 | .
CASSRQGLSYEQYF | TGTGCCAGCAGTCGACAGGGCCTCTCCTACGAGCAGTACTTC | TRBJ2-7 | TRBV5-6 | 14 | TRBD1 | .
CASSLARGFGYTF | TGTGCCAGCAGCCTGGCCAGGGGGTTTGGCTACACCTTC | TRBJ1-2 | TRBV3-1/TRBV3-2 | 13 | TRBD1 | .
CASSLTGGYTEAFF | TGTGCCAGCAGCTTAACAGGAGGGTACACTGAAGCTTTCTTT | TRBJ1-1 | TRBV7-3 | 14 | . | once
CASSHSGSHQPQHF | TGTGCCAGCAGCCATTCAGGGTCACATCAGCCCCAGCATTTT | TRBJ1-5 | TRBV3-1/TRBV3-2 | 14 | . | .
CASSLKGQGGSPLHF | TGCGCCAGCAGCTTGAAGGGGCAGGGAGGATCACCCCTCCACTTT | TRBJ1-6 | TRBV5-1 | 15 | . | .
CASSIRLGPGNEQFF | TGTGCCAGCAGCATTCGCCTCGGGCCAGGGAATGAGCAGTTCTTC | TRBJ2-1 | TRBV7-9 | 15 | . | .
CASTLGGTATNEKLFF | TGCGCCAGCACCTTAGGTGGGACAGCAACTAATGAAAAACTGTTTTTT | TRBJ1-4 | TRBV5-1 | 16 | TRBD1 | .
CASSLAQDHINHF | TGTGCCAGCAGCTTAGCACAGGACCACATCAACCATTTT | TRBJ2-2 | TRBV11-2 | 13 | . | .
CASSSRVGYGYTF | TGTGCCAGCAGTTCCAGGGTCGGGTATGGCTACACCTTC | TRBJ1-2 | TRBV27 | 13 | . | once
CASSDRNSGANVLTF | TGTGCCAGCAGTGACAGGAACTCTGGGGCCAACGTCCTGACTTTC | TRBJ2-6 | TRBV6-1 | 15 | . | .
CASSQGGGRQTPLHF | TGTGCCAGCAGCCAAGGGGGGGGGCGGCAAACACCCCTCCACTTT | TRBJ1-6 | TRBV3-1/TRBV3-2 | 15 | . | .
CASSPSGVGKDTQYF | TGTGCCAGCTCACCGAGCGGGGTTGGAAAAGATACGCAGTATTTT | TRBJ2-3 | TRBV18 | 15 | TRBD2 | .
CASSQRRAGEQYF | TGTGCCAGCAGCCAAAGAAGGGCGGGGGAGCAGTACTTC | TRBJ2-7 | TRBV3-1/TRBV3-2 | 13 | . | .
CASSLGLAGNEQFF | TGTGCCAGCAGCTTAGGACTAGCGGGAAATGAGCAGTTCTTC | TRBJ2-1 | TRBV11-3 | 14 | TRBD2 | once
CASSPGVNEKLFF | TGCGCCAGCAGCCCCGGGGTAAATGAAAAACTGTTTTTT | TRBJ1-4 | TRBV4-1 | 13 | . | .
CASSLYGGAAYGYTF | TGCGCCAGCAGCTTGTATGGGGGCGCAGCCTATGGCTACACCTTC | TRBJ1-2 | TRBV5-1 | 15 | . | few
CASSPRSPSLEQYF | TGTGCCAGCAGCCCCCGGAGCCCCTCCCTCGAGCAGTACTTC | TRBJ2-7 | TRBV11-3 | 14 | . | .
CASSFGQDGLGEQFF | TGTGCCAGCAGCTTTGGACAGGATGGGTTGGGTGAGCAGTTCTTC | TRBJ2-1 | TRBV7-8 | 15 | TRBD1 | .
CASSVGGNTEAFF | TGTGCCAGCAGTGTAGGAGGAAACACTGAAGCTTTCTTT | TRBJ1-1 | TRBV2 | 13 | . | .
CSGRQDTQYF | TGCAGCGGGAGGCAAGATACGCAGTATTTT | TRBJ2-3 | TRBV29-1 | 10 | . | .
CASSQGLAVRLPGELFF | TGTGCCAGCAGCCAAGGACTAGCCGTCCGGCTTCCCGGGGAGCTGTTTTTT | TRBJ2-2 | TRBV3-1/TRBV3-2 | 17 | TRBD2 | .
CASSVRVLWEQYF | TGTGCCAGCAGCGTCAGGGTTTTGTGGGAGCAGTACTTC | TRBJ2-7 | TRBV11-2 | 13 | . | .
CSACAGGCTEAFF | TGCAGCGCCTGCGCGGGGGGCTGCACTGAAGCTTTCTTT | TRBJ1-1 | TRBV29-1 | 13 | . | .
CASSIKTGTLGEQYF | TGTGCCAGTAGTATTAAGACAGGGACCTTGGGGGAGCAGTACTTC | TRBJ2-7 | TRBV19 | 15 | TRBD1 | .
CASSLEPSRSPLHF | TGTGCCAGCAGCTTGGAGCCGAGCAGATCACCCCTCCACTTT | TRBJ1-6 | TRBV11-2 | 14 | . | .
CASSLNGQGPETQYF | TGTGCCAGCAGCTTAAATGGACAGGGGCCGGAGACCCAGTACTTC | TRBJ2-5 | TRBV7-2 | 15 | TRBD1 | .
CASSLSGRGGEKLFF | TGTGCCAGCAGTTTATCGGGAAGGGGCGGTGAAAAACTGTTTTTT | TRBJ1-4 | TRBV27 | 15 | . | .
CASSEERSSYNEQFF | TGTGCCAGCAGTGAAGAGCGGAGCTCCTACAATGAGCAGTTCTTC | TRBJ2-1 | TRBV2 | 15 | . | .
CATGTVGEQYF | TGTGCCACCGGGACAGTCGGCGAGCAGTACTTC | TRBJ2-7 | TRBV6-5 | 11 | TRBD1 | .
CAAAGRRGTDTQYF | TGTGCCGCTGCAGGGAGGAGAGGCACAGATACGCAGTATTTT | TRBJ2-3 | TRBV10-3 | 14 | . | .
CASSSPGLAGGNEQFF | TGTGCCAGCAGTTCTCCGGGACTAGCGGGAGGGAATGAGCAGTTCTTC | TRBJ2-1 | TRBV27 | 16 | TRBD2 | .
CASSPSQNTEAFF | TGTGCCAGCTCACCATCCCAGAACACTGAAGCTTTCTTT | TRBJ1-1 | TRBV18 | 13 | . | .
CASSVGDRVLHF | TGTGCCAGCAGCGTAGGTGACAGGGTTCTCCACTTT | TRBJ1-6 | TRBV9 | 12 | TRBD1 | .
CASRLNPTNEKLFF | TGCGCCAGCAGGCTAAATCCAACTAATGAAAAACTGTTTTTT | TRBJ1-4 | TRBV4-1 | 14 | . | .
CATALAGKANYGYTF | TGTGCCACGGCCCTGGCAGGGAAAGCTAACTATGGCTACACCTTC | TRBJ1-2 | TRBV19 | 15 | . | .
CASRAGTTTNTIYF | TGTGCCAGCAGGGCCGGGACAACTACAAACACCATATATTTT | TRBJ1-3 | TRBV6-6 | 14 | . | .
CASRRGGDRGLSGELFF | TGTGCCAGTAGAAGGGGTGGGGACAGGGGGCTCTCCGGGGAGCTGTTTTTT | TRBJ2-2 | TRBV19 | 17 | TRBD1 | .
CATSVGGKSTDLRQFF | TGTGCCACCAGTGTTGGCGGAAAGAGCACCGACCTCAGGCAGTTCTTC | TRBJ2-1 | TRBV24-1 | 16 | . | .
CASSLLNTEAFF | TGTGCCAGCAGCCTACTGAACACTGAAGCTTTCTTT | TRBJ1-1 | TRBV7-9 | 12 | . | .
CASSEVGGRAREQYF | TGTGCCAGCAGTGAGGTTGGCGGGAGGGCCCGCGAGCAGTACTTC | TRBJ2-7 | TRBV2 | 15 | TRBD2 | .
CASSYRTPLGSPLHF | TGTGCCAGCAGTTACCGGACACCTCTGGGTTCACCCCTCCACTTT | TRBJ1-6 | TRBV6-5 | 15 | . | few
CASSPEGGRAVYEQYF | TGTGCCAGCAGCCCCGAGGGCGGGAGGGCCGTCTACGAGCAGTACTTC | TRBJ2-7 | TRBV5-4 | 16 | TRBD2 | .
CASSLETAVRNTIYF | TGCGCCAGCAGCTTGGAGACAGCCGTTCGAAACACCATATATTTT | TRBJ1-3 | TRBV5-1 | 15 | . | few
CASSYRGNEQFF | TGTGCCAGTAGTTACAGGGGGAATGAGCAGTTCTTC | TRBJ2-1 | TRBV19 | 12 | TRBD1 | .
CASSPTGGHEKLFF | TGTGCCAGCAGTCCGACAGGGGGCCATGAAAAACTGTTTTTT | TRBJ1-4 | TRBV6-5 | 14 | TRBD1 | .
CASSLDRLSYEQYF | TGTGCCAGCAGCTTAGACAGGCTCTCCTACGAGCAGTACTTC | TRBJ2-7 | TRBV11-2 | 14 | . | .
CASSPGRAKNIQYF | TGTGCCAGCTCACCAGGGAGGGCCAAAAACATTCAGTACTTC | TRBJ2-4 | TRBV18 | 14 | . | once
CASGASTDTQYF | TGCGCCAGCGGGGCGAGCACAGATACGCAGTATTTT | TRBJ2-3 | TRBV5-1 | 12 | . | .
CASRQTGFQETQYF | TGTGCCAGCAGACAAACGGGATTTCAAGAGACCCAGTACTTC | TRBJ2-5 | TRBV25-1 | 14 | . | .